A selection of T cell receptor beta chains follows, all from one sample in a study of cytomegalovirus exposure and HLA in healthy donors. Method: immunoSEQ multiplex PCR; TCRdb's copy keeps in-frame clones and lacks some. There are about 160,000 clones in the sample, with 1% to 1.5% held by the top ten. The specimen sequenced was PBMCs. The receptors were sampled from an older woman in good health and CMV-seronegative. CDR3s include the opening cysteine and the closing phenylalanine or tryptophan. A D gene is named only where the DNA matches it firmly.

v_call: TRBV19; d_call: TRBD1; j_call: TRBJ2-7; cdr3_aa: CASSKGQGGYEQYF; cdr3_nt: TGTGCCAGTAGTAAGGGACAGGGAGGCTACGAGCAGTACTTC
v_call: TRBV7-2; d_call: NA; j_call: TRBJ1-2; cdr3_aa: CASSTREGVANYGYTF; cdr3_nt: TGTGCCAGCAGCACAAGGGAGGGGGTTGCTAACTATGGCTACACCTTC
v_call: TRBV27; d_call: TRBD1; j_call: TRBJ1-2; cdr3_aa: CASTLRTGSYYGYTF; cdr3_nt: TGTGCCAGCACCCTTCGGACAGGAAGTTACTATGGCTACACCTTC
v_call: TRBV13; d_call: TRBD1; j_call: TRBJ1-1; cdr3_aa: CASRDGQGFNHEAFF; cdr3_nt: TGTGCCAGCAGAGATGGACAGGGTTTTAACCATGAAGCTTTCTTT
v_call: TRBV13; d_call: NA; j_call: TRBJ2-1; cdr3_aa: CASSFTVGLGNEQFF; cdr3_nt: TGTGCCAGCAGCTTCACAGTAGGACTCGGGAATGAGCAGTTCTTC
v_call: TRBV9; d_call: NA; j_call: TRBJ2-1; cdr3_aa: CASSLSSGSYNEQFF; cdr3_nt: TGTGCCAGCAGCCTCAGTAGCGGCTCCTACAATGAGCAGTTCTTC
v_call: TRBV6-1; d_call: TRBD2; j_call: TRBJ2-7; cdr3_aa: CASSEAGGDYEQYF; cdr3_nt: TGTGCCAGCAGTGAAGCGGGGGGGGACTACGAGCAGTACTTC
v_call: TRBV5-1; d_call: TRBD2; j_call: TRBJ2-2; cdr3_aa: CASSLGGLAGLTGELFF; cdr3_nt: TGCGCCAGCAGCTTGGGAGGACTAGCGGGGCTCACCGGGGAGCTGTTTTTT
v_call: TRBV4-1; d_call: TRBD2; j_call: TRBJ2-4; cdr3_aa: CASSPSRGRTRGTRDIQYF; cdr3_nt: TGCGCCAGCAGCCCTAGTCGCGGGAGGACCCGGGGGACTCGGGACATTCAGTACTTC
v_call: TRBV10-3; d_call: NA; j_call: TRBJ2-7; cdr3_aa: CAMTTAELVYEQYF; cdr3_nt: TGTGCCATGACGACAGCCGAACTGGTCTACGAGCAGTACTTC
v_call: TRBV9; d_call: TRBD2; j_call: TRBJ2-3; cdr3_aa: CASSIGGISTDTQYF; cdr3_nt: TGTGCCAGCAGCATCGGGGGGATAAGCACAGATACGCAGTATTTT
v_call: TRBV7-3; d_call: TRBD2; j_call: TRBJ2-1; cdr3_aa: CASSPVASGYNEQFF; cdr3_nt: TGTGCCAGCAGCCCGGTGGCTAGCGGTTACAATGAGCAGTTCTTC
v_call: TRBV7-3; d_call: TRBD2; j_call: TRBJ2-3; cdr3_aa: CASSPVGGGKNTQYF; cdr3_nt: TGTGCCAGCAGCCCCGTTGGGGGGGGAAAAAATACGCAGTATTTT
v_call: TRBV5-4; d_call: TRBD2; j_call: TRBJ2-7; cdr3_aa: CASSLLAGAYEQYF; cdr3_nt: TGTGCCAGCAGCTTACTAGCGGGAGCCTACGAGCAGTACTTC
v_call: TRBV6-5; d_call: TRBD1; j_call: TRBJ1-5; cdr3_aa: CATSEGGRQPQHF; cdr3_nt: TGTGCCACCTCAGAAGGGGGCCGGCAGCCCCAGCATTTT
v_call: TRBV6-5; d_call: NA; j_call: TRBJ2-7; cdr3_aa: CASSYSQAYSYEQYF; cdr3_nt: TGTGCCAGCAGTTACTCACAGGCCTACTCCTACGAGCAGTACTTC
v_call: TRBV5-6; d_call: TRBD2; j_call: TRBJ2-6; cdr3_aa: CASSLVPGLAGANVLTF; cdr3_nt: TGTGCCAGCAGCTTAGTCCCGGGACTAGCTGGGGCCAACGTCCTGACTTTC
v_call: TRBV7-9; d_call: TRBD2; j_call: TRBJ2-7; cdr3_aa: CASSGGLAGGNHEQYF; cdr3_nt: TGTGCCAGCAGCGGGGGACTAGCGGGGGGGAACCACGAGCAGTACTTC
v_call: TRBV7-7; d_call: NA; j_call: TRBJ2-7; cdr3_aa: CASSPLSHEQYF; cdr3_nt: TGTGCCAGCAGCCCCCTATCCCACGAGCAGTACTTC
v_call: TRBV5-1; d_call: TRBD2; j_call: TRBJ2-2; cdr3_aa: CASSKTSGRAGSTGELFF; cdr3_nt: TGCGCCAGCAGTAAGACTAGCGGGAGGGCCGGGAGCACCGGGGAGCTGTTTTTT
v_call: TRBV2; d_call: NA; j_call: TRBJ2-7; cdr3_aa: CASQGIDYEQYF; cdr3_nt: TGTGCCAGTCAGGGGATCGACTACGAGCAGTACTTC
v_call: TRBV7-6; d_call: NA; j_call: TRBJ2-3; cdr3_aa: CASSFELESDTQYF; cdr3_nt: TGTGCCAGCAGCTTTGAACTAGAGTCAGATACGCAGTATTTT
v_call: TRBV5-1; d_call: TRBD1; j_call: TRBJ1-5; cdr3_aa: CASSLQGDSNQPQHF; cdr3_nt: TGCGCCAGCAGCCTACAGGGGGATAGCAATCAGCCCCAGCATTTT
v_call: TRBV11-2; d_call: NA; j_call: TRBJ2-7; cdr3_aa: CASSLALSSYEQYF; cdr3_nt: TGTGCCAGCAGCTTAGCCCTGAGCTCCTACGAGCAGTACTTC
v_call: TRBV30; d_call: NA; j_call: TRBJ2-2; cdr3_aa: CAWSARGGRTNTGELFF; cdr3_nt: TGTGCCTGGAGTGCACGAGGGGGTAGAACGAACACCGGGGAGCTGTTTTTT
v_call: TRBV7-8; d_call: TRBD1; j_call: TRBJ1-2; cdr3_aa: CASSLRGQGLNYGYTF; cdr3_nt: TGTGCCAGCAGCTTAAGGGGACAGGGACTTAACTATGGCTACACCTTC
v_call: TRBV28; d_call: NA; j_call: TRBJ1-5; cdr3_aa: CATHARVQPQHF; cdr3_nt: TGTGCCACCCACGCCAGGGTCCAGCCCCAGCATTTT
v_call: TRBV7-3; d_call: NA; j_call: TRBJ2-5; cdr3_aa: CASSLTGLQQETQYF; cdr3_nt: TGTGCCAGCAGCTTAACGGGCCTACAACAAGAGACCCAGTACTTC
v_call: TRBV5-8; d_call: TRBD1; j_call: TRBJ2-1; cdr3_aa: CASSSGQGAYNEQFF; cdr3_nt: TGTGCCAGCAGCTCAGGACAGGGGGCATACAATGAGCAGTTCTTC
v_call: TRBV5-1; d_call: TRBD2; j_call: TRBJ2-7; cdr3_aa: CASSLVVAGVYEQYF; cdr3_nt: TGCGCCAGCAGCTTGGTGGTAGCGGGAGTCTACGAGCAGTACTTC
v_call: TRBV18; d_call: TRBD1; j_call: TRBJ2-7; cdr3_aa: CASSPGQGALLGQYF; cdr3_nt: TGTGCCAGCTCACCAGGCCAGGGGGCTTTATTGGGGCAGTACTTC
v_call: TRBV6-1; d_call: NA; j_call: TRBJ1-4; cdr3_aa: CASGRYEKLFF; cdr3_nt: TGTGCCAGCGGCAGATACGAAAAACTGTTTTTT
v_call: TRBV29-1; d_call: TRBD1; j_call: TRBJ2-1; cdr3_aa: CQCRTGIGNEQFF; cdr3_nt: TGCCAGTGTAGGACAGGGATCGGCAATGAGCAGTTCTTC
v_call: TRBV7-9; d_call: TRBD1; j_call: TRBJ2-7; cdr3_aa: CASSPLDRYEQYF; cdr3_nt: TGTGCCAGCAGCCCCCTGGACAGGTACGAGCAGTACTTC
v_call: TRBV2; d_call: TRBD1; j_call: TRBJ2-7; cdr3_aa: CASNRDSLYEQYF; cdr3_nt: TGTGCCAGCAACCGGGACAGCCTCTACGAGCAGTACTTC
v_call: TRBV15; d_call: NA; j_call: TRBJ2-1; cdr3_aa: CATSRDRTAPYNEQFF; cdr3_nt: TGTGCCACCAGCAGAGATCGGACAGCCCCTTACAATGAGCAGTTCTTC
v_call: TRBV7-2; d_call: NA; j_call: TRBJ2-2; cdr3_aa: CASSLMSGPGELFF; cdr3_nt: TGTGCCAGCAGCTTAATGAGCGGGCCCGGGGAGCTGTTTTTT
v_call: TRBV19; d_call: TRBD1; j_call: TRBJ1-2; cdr3_aa: CASSIPPGQGAYGYTF; cdr3_nt: TGTGCCAGTAGTATCCCTCCGGGACAGGGGGCCTATGGCTACACCTTC
v_call: TRBV2; d_call: NA; j_call: TRBJ1-2; cdr3_aa: CASSDPVSNYGYTF; cdr3_nt: TGTGCCAGCAGTGATCCAGTCTCAAACTATGGCTACACCTTC
v_call: TRBV6-5; d_call: NA; j_call: TRBJ2-2; cdr3_aa: CASSRDTGELFF; cdr3_nt: TGTGCCAGCAGCCGTGACACCGGGGAGCTGTTTTTT
v_call: TRBV2; d_call: NA; j_call: TRBJ2-5; cdr3_aa: CASSASGETQYF; cdr3_nt: TGTGCCAGCAGTGCGAGCGGGGAGACCCAGTACTTC
v_call: TRBV5-1; d_call: NA; j_call: TRBJ2-2; cdr3_aa: CASSLNTGELFF; cdr3_nt: TGCGCCAGCAGCCTGAACACCGGGGAGCTGTTTTTT
v_call: TRBV2; d_call: NA; j_call: TRBJ1-5; cdr3_aa: CASSENGRSNQPQHF; cdr3_nt: TGTGCCAGCAGTGAGAATGGAAGGAGTAATCAGCCCCAGCATTTT
v_call: TRBV10-2; d_call: TRBD2; j_call: TRBJ2-1; cdr3_aa: CASSEMGLAVNEQFF; cdr3_nt: TGCGCCAGCAGTGAAATGGGACTAGCGGTCAATGAGCAGTTCTTC
v_call: TRBV6-5; d_call: TRBD2; j_call: TRBJ2-5; cdr3_aa: CASRLAGAQETQYF; cdr3_nt: TGTGCCAGCAGACTAGCGGGGGCACAAGAGACCCAGTACTTC
v_call: TRBV19; d_call: TRBD1; j_call: TRBJ1-2; cdr3_aa: CASSRGTAYGYTF; cdr3_nt: TGTGCCAGTAGTAGGGGGACAGCCTATGGCTACACCTTC
v_call: TRBV27; d_call: TRBD1; j_call: TRBJ1-6; cdr3_aa: CASSFTRDRPYNSPLHF; cdr3_nt: TGTGCCAGCAGTTTTACTCGGGACAGGCCTTATAATTCACCCCTCCACTTT
v_call: TRBV25-1; d_call: TRBD1; j_call: TRBJ1-4; cdr3_aa: CASTRTGVGEKLFF; cdr3_nt: TGTGCCAGCACCCGGACAGGGGTTGGAGAAAAACTGTTTTTT
v_call: TRBV18; d_call: NA; j_call: TRBJ1-1; cdr3_aa: CASSATANTEAFF; cdr3_nt: TGTGCCAGCTCAGCCACAGCAAACACTGAAGCTTTCTTT